This T cell receptor (beta chain) was sequenced in a study of breast tumors, draining lymph nodes, adjacent tissues. Overall study findings and caveats: Tumors had less TCR diversity than lymph nodes, more than nontumor tissue.

Samples came from axillary lymph nodes draining the breast cancer. Worth noting for this clonotype: Its target is not known. An end of the junction does not agree with germline; a read error may underlie this.

TCRdb re-analysed the multiplex PCR reads in MiXCR, keeping a single row per CDR3 protein. The sample consists of about 89,000 distinct CDR3 sequences, roughly 29% of them appearing once. Per germline, CDR1 SGHTA and CDR2 FQGTGA. CDR3 size: 16 residues. The rearrangement links TRBV7-3 to TRBJ2-2; no reliable D call. This clonotype was sampled from a female donor with breast cancer. Some clones in this sample may be carry-over from other donors' samples. The sample comprised axillary lymph node tissue. The CDR3 nucleotides read TGTTCCAGCAGCTTACTCGAGTGGGAGAACACCGGGGAGCTGTTTTTT. This codes for CSSSLLEWENTGELFF.